The 17 T cell receptor beta chains listed next were all sequenced from one sample in a study of cytomegalovirus exposure and HLA in healthy donors. PCR was performed using 60 Vbeta and 13 Jbeta primers. Profiling relied on immunoSEQ multiplex PCR, and the TCRdb table lists in-frame clones only, not all of them. The sample carries about 91,000 clones, roughly nine tenths recorded once. Material: PBMCs. The source of these receptors is a man aged 25 to 40 in good health and CMV-seropositive.

The chain is built from TRBV5-6 and TRBJ2-6; possible D gene TRBD1, 6 bases. This CDR3 spans 15 amino acids. Between the trimmed V and J ends, which lost 4 bases and 4 bases, there was a span of 12 bases. Per germline, CDR1 SGHDT and CDR2 YYEEEE. CDR3 DNA sequence: TGTGCCAGCAGCGTCACAGGGTTGGGGGCCAACGTCCTGACTTTC. Protein sequence: CASSVTGLGANVLTF. Combining the CDR3 with reference TRBV5-6 and TRBJ2-6 gives the whole variable domain DAGVTQSPTHLIKTRGQQVTLRCSPKSGHDTVSWYQQALGQGPQFIFQYYEEEERQRGNFPDRFSGHQFPNYSSELNVNALLLGDSALYLCASSVTGLGANVLTFGAGSRLTVL.

This chain joins TRBV19 and TRBJ1-1; D remains unclear. Trimming removed 7 bases at V and 0 bases at J, with 9 bases between. Germline V lookup: CDR1 LNHDA, CDR2 SQIVND (reference sequence). The CDR3 loop spans 13 amino acids. CDR3 sequence reads: CASTPQMNTEAFF. CDR3 nucleotide sequence: TGTGCCAGTACACCACAAATGAACACTGAAGCTTTCTTT.

The chain combines TRBV5-1 with TRBJ1-2; 9 bases match TRBD1. The CDR3 runs to 14 residues. V gave up 4 bases and J gave up 2 bases; unmatched junction bases: 3. Germline CDR1 SGHRS, CDR2 YFSETQ. The CDR3 region is CASSTDRGNYGYTF. CDR3 DNA: TGCGCCAGCAGCACCGACAGGGGGAACTATGGCTACACCTTC.

The chain carries TRBV11-2 and TRBJ2-3; 10 nucleotides agree with TRBD2. V gave up 4 bases and J gave up 1 base; unmatched junction bases: 5. This CDR3 has 16 amino acids. Germline lookup yields CDR1 SGHAT and CDR2 FQNNGV. CDR3: CASSYRTSGRTDTQYF. The CDR3 DNA reads TGTGCCAGCAGCTACCGGACTAGCGGCCGCACAGATACGCAGTATTTT.

V gene TRBV7-3 combines with J gene TRBJ2-5; a possible D gene is TRBD1 (5 bases). The J call may be incorrect, as the DNA end agrees better with TRBJ2-7. Germline-derived CDR1 and CDR2 are SGHTA and FQGTGA. The CDR3 has 13 residues. The CDR3 DNA is TGTGCCAGCAGCTTTGACAGTACCTACGAGCAGTACTTC. It yields the protein CASSFDSTYEQYF.

The J gene is TRBJ2-2, the V gene TRBV7-8, with TRBD1 matching over 9 bases. Per germline, CDR1 SGHVS and CDR2 FQNEAQ. J lost 7 bases, V lost 2 bases, and 8 bases had no gene match. The CDR3 has 16 residues. CDR3 in DNA: TGTGCCAGCAGCTTAATAGGACAGGGGTATGACGGGGAGCTGTTTTTT. Protein product: CASSLIGQGYDGELFF.

This chain joins TRBV6-5 and TRBJ1-5; D remains ambiguous. The CDR3 spans 13 residues. V was cut by 4 bases and J by 0 bases, with 4 bases left in between. CDR1 MNHEY and CDR2 SVGAGI come from the germline V gene. The CDR3 reads CASSSVSNQPQHF. DNA for the CDR3: TGTGCCAGCAGTTCTGTTAGCAATCAGCCCCAGCATTTT.

CDR3 region: CASSEGTGGNYGYTF. The DNA for the CDR3 is TGTGCCAGCAGTGAAGGGACAGGGGGCAACTATGGCTACACCTTC. The chain carries TRBV2 and TRBJ1-2; 11 nucleotides agree with TRBD1. The CDR3 is made up of 15 amino acids. Trimming took 1 base from V and 2 from J; bases not matched to a gene: 0. CDR1 SNHLY and CDR2 FYNNEI come from the germline V gene.

The rearrangement joins TRBV5-1 to TRBJ2-7; D might be TRBD1 (5 bases). The CDR3 runs to 14 residues. Germline loops: CDR1 SGHRS, CDR2 YFSETQ. V lost 2 bases and J lost 2, with 11 bases in between. CDR3 sequence: CASSLGQGPYEQYF. DNA for the CDR3: TGCGCCAGCAGCTTAGGCCAGGGTCCCTACGAGCAGTACTTC.

J is TRBJ1-1 and V is TRBV29-1; D call uncertain. The CDR3 totals 10 residues. Germline V gene sequence: CDR1 SQVTM, CDR2 ANQGSEA. With 7 bases removed from V and 3 bases from J, the gap between germline ends came to 6 bases. CDR3 DNA: TGCAGCGGACGGGACACTGAAGCTTTCTTT. This codes for CSGRDTEAFF.

The V call is TRBV28, the J call TRBJ1-3; 9 bases are a match to TRBD1. The assigned J gene may be wrong: the sequence end matches TRBJ2-2 better. The CDR3 has 17 residues. Germline CDR1 is MDHEN and CDR2 is SYDVKM. The CDR3 sequence is CASSLWAPGQGSGELFF. As DNA, the CDR3 is TGTGCCAGCAGTTTATGGGCCCCGGGACAGGGATCCGGGGAGCTGTTTTTT.

This rearrangement joins TRBV9 to TRBJ2-1; the match to TRBD2 covers 9 bases. V lost 4 bases, J lost 4 bases, and 6 bases stayed unmatched. This CDR3 has 15 amino acids. Per the germline V gene, CDR1 is SGDLS and CDR2 is YYNGEE. CDR3 region: CASSTTSGLYNEQFF. Here the CDR3 DNA reads TGTGCCAGCAGCACCACTAGCGGGTTATACAATGAGCAGTTCTTC.

This clone was observed once. The J gene is TRBJ2-7, the V gene TRBV30; D uncertain. The CDR3 length is 12 residues. Between the trimmed V and J ends, which lost 0 bases and 3 bases, there was a span of 6 bases. Germline lookup yields CDR1 GTSNPN and CDR2 SVGIG (reference sequence). The CDR3 loop is CAWSVVGYEQYF. The CDR3, as DNA: TGTGCCTGGAGTGTAGTCGGCTACGAGCAGTACTTC.

The chain links TRBV29-1 to TRBJ1-1; D ambiguous. The germline V and J ends were trimmed by 5 bases and 1 base, with 14 bases remaining between them. Germline CDR1 reads SQVTM; CDR2 reads ANQGSEA. The CDR3 sequence is 14 residues long. The CDR3: CSVKVGDANTEAFF. The DNA of the CDR3 is TGCAGCGTTAAAGTCGGGGATGCGAACACTGAAGCTTTCTTT.

The genes are TRBV6-4 and TRBJ2-2; D might be TRBD2 (5 bases). The germline gives CDR1 MRHNA, CDR2 SNTAGT. The germline V and J ends were trimmed by 5 bases and 4 bases, with 11 bases remaining between them. The length of the CDR3 is 14 residues. As DNA, the CDR3 is TGTGCCAGCAGTAAAGGGAGCGGCACCGGGGAGCTGTTTTTT. It translates to CASSKGSGTGELFF.

The chain joins TRBV6-1 to TRBJ2-3; TRBD2 matches at 10 bases. V dropped 6 bases and J dropped 6; count of bases not matched to a gene: 9. The germline V gene encodes CDR1 MNHNS and CDR2 SASEGT. The CDR3 is 15 amino acids. CDR3 amino acids: CASSRTSGQGDTQYF. DNA for the CDR3: TGTGCCAGCAGCCGGACTAGCGGACAAGGGGATACGCAGTATTTT.

The rearrangement links TRBV5-4 to TRBJ2-5; the match to TRBD2 covers 12 bases. The germline CDR1 and CDR2 sequences are SGHNT and YYREEE (reference sequence). Trimming at V came to 4 bases and at J to 1 base, leaving 2 bases not matched to a gene. This CDR3 has 15 amino acids. CDR3 protein: CASSLGLAGQETQYF. DNA for the CDR3: TGTGCCAGCAGCCTGGGACTAGCGGGCCAAGAGACCCAGTACTTC.